Listed below are T cell receptor beta chains from one sample, sequenced in a study of cytomegalovirus exposure and HLA in healthy donors. TCRdb's table, derived via immunoSEQ multiplex PCR, lists solely in-frame clones and lacks some. The sample lists 80,000 to 95,000 clones, about 68% occurring once. The source material was PBMCs. These receptors were obtained from a human donor in good health. Both conserved end residues are part of each CDR3. D genes are given only for firm matches. The size of a clone is reported for some rows only, either as once, few or many, or as a class for expanded clones.

j_gene	v_gene	abundance	d_gene	CDR3aa	CDR3nt
TRBJ1-2	TRBV4-2	-	-	CASSQQGNYGYTF	TGTGCCAGCAGCCAGCAGGGAAACTATGGCTACACCTTC
TRBJ2-5	TRBV7-9	-	TRBD1	CASSRGGTGGPETQYF	TGTGCCAGCAGCCGTGGCGGGACAGGGGGCCCGGAGACCCAGTACTTC
TRBJ2-5	TRBV19	-	-	CASSIDRQETQYF	TGTGCCAGTAGTATAGACCGCCAAGAGACCCAGTACTTC
TRBJ2-5	TRBV30	-	TRBD2	CAWGTSGGFWETQYF	TGTGCCTGGGGGACTAGCGGGGGGTTTTGGGAGACCCAGTACTTC
TRBJ1-3	TRBV4-3	-	-	CASSQDLRGKGNTIYF	TGCGCCAGCAGCCAAGATCTGAGAGGGAAGGGAAACACCATATATTTT
TRBJ1-2	TRBV4-3	-	TRBD1	CASSQDPTGGYGYTF	TGCGCCAGCAGCCAAGACCCTACAGGGGGCTATGGCTACACCTTC
TRBJ1-2	TRBV11-2	few	-	CASSSGEGRYGYTF	TGTGCCAGCAGCTCGGGGGAGGGACGATATGGCTACACCTTC
TRBJ1-2	TRBV5-1	-	-	CASSLRQTNYGYTF	TGCGCCAGCAGCTTGAGACAGACGAACTATGGCTACACCTTC
TRBJ1-1	TRBV27	-	TRBD1	CASSATGVRGTEAFF	TGTGCCAGCAGTGCGACAGGGGTGAGAGGGACTGAAGCTTTCTTT
TRBJ1-6	TRBV7-8	-	TRBD1	CASSQTGVHNSPLHF	TGTGCCAGCAGCCAGACAGGGGTTCACAATTCACCCCTCCACTTT
TRBJ2-7	TRBV6-6	-	-	CASSYPLDGATYEQYF	TGTGCCAGCAGTTACCCCTTAGATGGTGCCACCTACGAGCAGTACTTC
TRBJ2-2	TRBV7-7	few	TRBD1	CASSLDSGTANTGELFF	TGTGCCAGCAGCTTAGATTCCGGGACAGCGAACACCGGGGAGCTGTTTTTT
TRBJ2-7	TRBV4-1	-	TRBD2	CASSQDGGVYEQYF	TGCGCCAGCAGCCAAGATGGGGGGGTCTACGAGCAGTACTTC
TRBJ2-4	TRBV10-3	-	TRBD1	CAISDHGTGSVAKNIQYF	TGTGCCATCAGTGATCACGGGACAGGGTCCGTAGCCAAAAACATTCAGTACTTC
TRBJ1-6	TRBV7-3	-	-	CASSLVGGTGSYNSPLHF	TGTGCCAGCAGCTTAGTGGGGGGAACCGGGTCTTATAATTCACCCCTCCACTTT
TRBJ2-4	TRBV5-4	-	-	CASSQHIRGAIAKNIQYF	TGTGCCAGCAGCCAACATATCCGGGGGGCCATAGCCAAAAACATTCAGTACTTC
TRBJ2-1	TRBV18	-	-	CASSTTTDNEQLF	TGTGCCAGCTCAACAACAACGGACAATGAGCAGCTCTTC
TRBJ2-7	TRBV5-6	-	TRBD1	CASSLGSPGQGSYEQYF	TGTGCCAGCAGCTTAGGTTCACCGGGACAGGGATCTTACGAGCAGTACTTC
TRBJ1-1	TRBV10-3	few	-	CAISEVGVGTEAFF	TGTGCCATCAGTGAGGTAGGGGTGGGGACTGAAGCTTTCTTT
TRBJ1-5	TRBV4-3	few	TRBD1	CASSHHRGVGQPQHF	TGCGCCAGCAGCCACCACAGGGGAGTAGGTCAGCCCCAGCATTTT
TRBJ2-5	TRBV5-4	-	-	CASSLPREETQYF	TGTGCCAGCAGCTTGCCCCGAGAAGAGACCCAGTACTTC
TRBJ1-3	TRBV7-6	-	-	CASSQFTGTSGNTIYF	TGTGCCAGCAGCCAGTTTACGGGGACAAGTGGAAACACCATATATTTT
TRBJ2-7	TRBV19	few	-	CASSMRTGQQYEQYF	TGTGCCAGTAGTATGCGAACAGGCCAGCAATACGAGCAGTACTTC
TRBJ2-2	TRBV6-5	few	TRBD1	CASSYGTGNTGELFF	TGTGCCAGCAGTTACGGGACAGGGAACACCGGGGAGCTGTTTTTT
TRBJ2-5	TRBV19	once	-	CASSTAIMGRAESGLKTQYF	TGTGCCAGTAGTACCGCCATCATGGGCAGGGCGGAATCAGGCCTAAAGACCCAGTACTTC
TRBJ2-1	TRBV5-5	-	-	CASSLGSAYNEQFF	TGTGCCAGCAGCTTGGGTAGCGCCTACAATGAGCAGTTCTTC
TRBJ2-5	TRBV5-4	-	TRBD2	CASSFSSGSPQETQYF	TGTGCCAGCAGCTTCTCTAGCGGGAGCCCCCAAGAGACCCAGTACTTC
TRBJ2-7	TRBV7-2	-	-	CASSPRRTASYEQYF	TGTGCCAGCAGCCCTAGGAGGACCGCTTCGTACGAGCAGTACTTC
TRBJ1-1	TRBV29-1	-	-	CSVEEGAVTEAFF	TGCAGCGTTGAAGAGGGGGCGGTCACTGAAGCTTTCTTT